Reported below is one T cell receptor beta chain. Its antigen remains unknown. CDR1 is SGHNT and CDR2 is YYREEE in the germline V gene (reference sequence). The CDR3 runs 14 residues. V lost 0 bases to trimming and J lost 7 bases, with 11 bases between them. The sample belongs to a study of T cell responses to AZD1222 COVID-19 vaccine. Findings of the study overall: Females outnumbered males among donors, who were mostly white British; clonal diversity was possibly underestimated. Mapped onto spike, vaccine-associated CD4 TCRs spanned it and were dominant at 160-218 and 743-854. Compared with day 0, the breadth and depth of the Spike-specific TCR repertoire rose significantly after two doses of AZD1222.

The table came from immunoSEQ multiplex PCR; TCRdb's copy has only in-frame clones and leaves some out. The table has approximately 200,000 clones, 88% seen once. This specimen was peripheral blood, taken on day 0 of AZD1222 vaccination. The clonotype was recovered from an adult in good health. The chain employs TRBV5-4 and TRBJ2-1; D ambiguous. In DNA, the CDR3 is TGTGCCAGCAGCTTGGCCCCTAAAGGGAATGAGCAGTTCTTC. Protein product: CASSLAPKGNEQFF.